This T cell receptor beta chain was retrieved from a study of T cell repertoires in cytomegalovirus infection (dated by TCRdb to about 2019). With respect to the entire study: Recently identified HLA-C-restricted CMV epitopes, whose presentation resists viral immunomodulation, were targeted by peptide stimulations together with well-studied HLA-B-restricted epitopes. The HLA type of each donor mattered for the analysis, because public TCR beta signatures pointed to carriage of CMV infection along with the matching HLA type.

Sequencing was carried out with an Illumina HiSeq 1500. Starting from the raw public reads, TCRdb applied fastp trimming at Q25, assembled clones with MiXCR and retained in-frame beta chains. Every distinct CDR3 protein forms one entry, paired with its most common genes and DNA. The sample table holds about 900,000 distinct CDR3 sequences, of which 31% were seen once. Together, the top ten hold around an eighth of the sample. Overall study outcomes, separate from this receptor: In both this cohort and an independent cohort of more than 350 donors, the cumulative frequency of public TCR beta family members distinguished carriers of CMV infection plus the relevant HLA type. The ex vivo response was dominated by HLA-C-restricted CMV-specific TCR beta clonotypes, and the single most frequent clonotype in two of eight donors was supplied by these HLA-C-restricted clonotypes.

This specimen's treatment or condition label, interpreted: in vitro stimulation with specific CMV peptide epitopes to enrich CMV-specific T cells. About this clonotype itself: The antigen this receptor binds is unknown. Base qualities were left out, and no much larger clone turns up one base away.

From the cysteine up to the phenylalanine, the CDR3 has a length of 16 residues. Only the CDR3 part of the read is kept: 48 bases, read in frame from the first base. V is pared back by 4 bases and J by 0 bases, with 12 bases lying between the germline termini. CDR1 and CDR2 (SGHTA, FQGTGA) derive from the germline V gene. Sequencing used cultured CD8+ T cells from PBMCs, obtained from culture after CMV antigen stimulation. The TCR originated in a human donor in good health (CMV status not recorded). Some clones in this sample may be carry-over from other donors' samples. The rearranged segments are TRBV7-3 and TRBJ2-2; TRBD1 is possibly the D segment (6 matching bases). The CDR3 region reads CASSSPGHTNTGELFF. Read as DNA, the sequence is TGTGCCAGCAGCTCGCCGGGACACACGAACACCGGGGAGCTGTTTTTT.